This entry features one T cell receptor (beta chain) sequence. There is no known antigen for this receptor. No base quality values were provided; no much bigger clone lies one nucleotide off. The protocol used for the library was the immunoSEQ multiplex PCR assay. Sourced from immuneACCESS, this table was stored by TCRdb with only in-frame sequences that have V and J called. A share of the clones is absent; for the studies checked, an unresolved V gene accounts for under half, and the remainder has no known explanation. Here the sample has approximately 170,000 clones; 90% to 95% occur a single time. Of the sample, around 1.5% falls within the top ten clones. These data are taken from a study of control samples from healthy donors and cancer patients (TCRdb year 2020). Clipping removes 6 bases from V and 2 bases from J, with 6 as the unmatched junction base count. The CDR3 covers 15 residues, taking in both the cysteine and the phenylalanine. Only CDR3 DNA remains: 45 bases, in frame from the first base. The germline V gene (reference sequence) gives CDR1 as MNHNY and CDR2 as SVGAGI.

This sequence originates from a woman in her twenties or thirties in good health. The specimen sequenced was blood. The rearrangement combines TRBV6-6 with TRBJ2-1, with 8 junctional bases fitting TRBD1. The CDR3 reads as follows: CASRYDRGAYNEQFF. Here is the DNA: TGTGCCAGCAGATACGACAGGGGCGCCTACAATGAGCAGTTCTTC.